This TCR beta chain was recovered during a study of CD8+ T cells in alopecia areata. Points from the study as a whole: TCR sharing across patients was less clear than in mice, possibly HLA-related. For lesional scalp, especially alopecia totalis/universalis, clonality was higher than in normal scalp.

Sorted out of PBMCs were CD4+ T cells and CD8+ T cells. V lost 0 bases and J lost 3, with 6 bases in between. The CDR3 runs 13 residues. From germline, CDR1 is SGHDT and CDR2 YYEEEE. As regards this clone: Its target is not known.

Extraction and reverse transcription of RNA yielded cDNA as the sequencing template. Some clones are missing from TCRdb's copy, which holds only in-frame ones; the method was immunoSEQ multiplex PCR. This sample carries around 190,000 clones, 56% of them seen once, and the ten largest clones take nearly 5%. The clonotype comes from a human donor in good health. This sequence joins TRBV5-6 and TRBJ1-2; D call uncertain. Sequencing input: CD8+ T cells sorted from blood. The CDR3 spells CASSLGSDYGYTF. As DNA, the CDR3 is TGTGCCAGCAGCTTGGGGTCTGACTATGGCTACACCTTC. The full variable domain, its missing parts supplied by reference TRBV5-6 and TRBJ1-2, is DAGVTQSPTHLIKTRGQQVTLRCSPKSGHDTVSWYQQALGQGPQFIFQYYEEEERQRGNFPDRFSGHQFPNYSSELNVNALLLGDSALYLCASSLGSDYGYTFGSGTRLTVV.